This record looks at one T cell receptor (beta chain) sequence and its context. The antigen is not known. These data belong to a study of OX40 agonist ivuxolimab in advanced cancers. V lost 11 bases and J 7 bases, leaving 9 bases between the germline ends. Germline values: CDR1 SNHLY, CDR2 FYNNEI. This CDR3 contains 10 residues. Only in-frame clones appear in the TCRdb table, and some are missing; sequencing was by immunoSEQ multiplex PCR. Of 55,000 to 75,000 clones listed, roughly nine tenths were seen once; the top ten hold 3% to 4.5%. Study outcomes and limitations: The CD4+ and CD8+ T cells in the blood had expanded clonally by week 6 at 0.1 to 3.0 mg/kg. CD4+ T cells averaged fewer expanded clones than CD8+ T cells.

Blood specimens came from baseline, cycle 4 day 1, and cycle 7 day 1. The origin of this receptor is an adult with an advanced solid tumor such as melanoma, head and neck, liver or kidney cancer. The material sequenced was CD4+ or CD8+ T cells sorted from blood, taken in a trial of the OX40 agonist ivuxolimab. The V gene is TRBV2, the J gene TRBJ1-5; D gene ambiguous. This CDR3 reads CAPRTQPQHF. The CDR3 nucleotides are TGTGCCCCGAGGACCCAGCCCCAGCATTTT.